The subject of this entry is one T cell receptor (beta chain). Its antigen is unknown. CDR3 size: 14 residues. V dropped 6 bases and J dropped 1; count of bases not matched to a gene: 4. This entry comes from a study of post-analysis software for immune sequencing data. Incorporated into the TCR beta cDNA libraries were unique molecular identifiers, which served to reduce PCR and sequencing biases. TCRdb re-called the PCR reads through MiXCR, storing one row per CDR3 protein. The sample shows roughly 620,000 distinct CDR3 sequences, roughly 45% of them seen only once. Study-wide points: In patients, TRBV5-6, TRBV5-1 and TRBV20-1 belonged to five TRBV segments found more frequently than in controls.

V gene TRBV12-3 or TRBV12-4 combines with J gene TRBJ2-5; 8 positions match TRBD2. The specimen sequenced was blood. This TCR was sampled from a girl aged 5-17 years with multiple sclerosis. The CDR3 region has the DNA TGTGCCAGCAGGCCGACTAGCGCCCAAGAGACCCAGTACTTC. As protein: CASRPTSAQETQYF.